This T cell receptor (beta chain) appears in the sequencing data of a study of siplizumab effects on memory and regulatory T cells. Assays were performed on 95,000 to 100,000 TCR templates per sample. Data came from immunoSEQ multiplex PCR; TCRdb stores just in-frame clones and leaves some out. The sample yields about 100,000 clones, about 94% seen once. The CDR3 has 13 residues. Between the trimmed V and J ends, which lost 0 bases and 5 bases, there was a span of 5 bases. Germline assignment: CDR1 LGHNA and CDR2 YNFKEQ. This receptor was identified in a human donor in good health. Input material: non-Treg CD4+ T cells sorted from blood. This chain joins TRBV4-2 and TRBJ2-1; D ambiguous. This chain's CDR3 is CASSQDLNNEQFF. CDR3 nucleotide sequence: TGTGCCAGCAGCCAAGACTTGAACAATGAGCAGTTCTTC.